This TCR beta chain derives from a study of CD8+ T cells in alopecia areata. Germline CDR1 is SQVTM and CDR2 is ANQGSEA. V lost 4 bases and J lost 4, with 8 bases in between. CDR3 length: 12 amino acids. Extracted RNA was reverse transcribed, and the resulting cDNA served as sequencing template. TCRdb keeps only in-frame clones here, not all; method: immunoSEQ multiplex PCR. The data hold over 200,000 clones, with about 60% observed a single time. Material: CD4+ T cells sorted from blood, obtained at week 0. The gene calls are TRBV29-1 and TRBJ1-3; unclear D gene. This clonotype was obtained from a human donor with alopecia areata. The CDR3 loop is CSVVEGGNTIYF. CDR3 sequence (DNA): TGCAGCGTTGTCGAAGGAGGAAACACCATATATTTT.